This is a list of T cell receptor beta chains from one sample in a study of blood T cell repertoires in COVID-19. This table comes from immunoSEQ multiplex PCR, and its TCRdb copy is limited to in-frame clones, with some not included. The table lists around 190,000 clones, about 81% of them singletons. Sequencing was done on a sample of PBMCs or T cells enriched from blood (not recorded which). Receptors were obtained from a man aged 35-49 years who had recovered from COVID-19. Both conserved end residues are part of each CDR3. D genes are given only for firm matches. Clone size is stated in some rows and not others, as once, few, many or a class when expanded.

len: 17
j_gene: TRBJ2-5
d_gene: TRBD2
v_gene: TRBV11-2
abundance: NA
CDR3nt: TGTGCCAGCAGCACTCCGGCGGGACTAGCGAGGAGGGAGACCCAGTACTTC
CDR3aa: CASSTPAGLARRETQYF

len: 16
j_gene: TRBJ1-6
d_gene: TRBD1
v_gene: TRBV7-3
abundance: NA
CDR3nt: TGTGCCAGCAGCTTAACGGGACAGGGGGGGAATTCACCCCTCCACTTT
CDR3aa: CASSLTGQGGNSPLHF

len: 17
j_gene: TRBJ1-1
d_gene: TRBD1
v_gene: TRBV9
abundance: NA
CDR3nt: TGTGCCAGCAGCGACCGGGACAGGGGCATTCTGAACACTGAAGCTTTCTTT
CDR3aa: CASSDRDRGILNTEAFF

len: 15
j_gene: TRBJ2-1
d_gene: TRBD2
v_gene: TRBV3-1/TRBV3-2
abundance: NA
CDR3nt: TGTGCCAGCAGCCAGCCGGGACTAGGAAACAATGAGCAGTTCTTC
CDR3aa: CASSQPGLGNNEQFF

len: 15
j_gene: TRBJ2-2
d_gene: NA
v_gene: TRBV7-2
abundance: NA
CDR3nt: TGTGCCAGCAGCTTAGGGGCAGGGAACACCGGGGAGCTGTTTTTT
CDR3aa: CASSLGAGNTGELFF

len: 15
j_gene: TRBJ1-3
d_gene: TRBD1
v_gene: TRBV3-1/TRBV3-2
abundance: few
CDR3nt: TGTGCCAGCAGCCGGGGGACAGGCTCTGGAAACACCATATATTTT
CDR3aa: CASSRGTGSGNTIYF

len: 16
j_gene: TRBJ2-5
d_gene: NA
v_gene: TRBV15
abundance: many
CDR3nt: TGTGCCACCAGCAGAGATCACACGGGGGACCAAGAGACCCAGTACTTC
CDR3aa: CATSRDHTGDQETQYF

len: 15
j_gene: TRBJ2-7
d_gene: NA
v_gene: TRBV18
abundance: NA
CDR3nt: TGTGCCAGCTCACCAAGAGCAGGGGAGAGTCGCGAGCAGTACTTC
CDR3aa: CASSPRAGESREQYF

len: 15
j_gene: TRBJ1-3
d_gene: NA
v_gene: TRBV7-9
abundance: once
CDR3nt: TGTGCCAGCAGCTTAGGAGGCGTCTCTGGAAACACCATATATTTT
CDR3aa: CASSLGGVSGNTIYF

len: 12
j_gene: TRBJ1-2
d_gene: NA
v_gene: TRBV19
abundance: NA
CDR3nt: TGTGCCAGTAGGGAGGCTAACTATGGCTACACCTTC
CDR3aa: CASREANYGYTF

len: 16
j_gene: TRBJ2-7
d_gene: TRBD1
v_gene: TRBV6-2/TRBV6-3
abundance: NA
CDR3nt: TGTGCCAGCAGTACCGCCGGGACAGGGGTTTCCTACGAGCAGTACTTC
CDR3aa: CASSTAGTGVSYEQYF

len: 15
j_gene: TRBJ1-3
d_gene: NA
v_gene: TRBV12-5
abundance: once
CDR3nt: TGTGCTAGTGGTTTAACAGGAGACTCTGGAAACACCATATATTTT
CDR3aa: CASGLTGDSGNTIYF

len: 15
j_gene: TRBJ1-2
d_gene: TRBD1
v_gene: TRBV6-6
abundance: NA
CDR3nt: TGTGCCAGCAGTTACATGGCAGGGGGAGGATATGGCTACACCTTC
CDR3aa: CASSYMAGGGYGYTF

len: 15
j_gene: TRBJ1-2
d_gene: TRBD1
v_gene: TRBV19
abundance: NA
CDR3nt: TGTGCCAGTAGTTCAGGATTTGGACAGGGTAGCGGCTACACCTTC
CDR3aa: CASSSGFGQGSGYTF

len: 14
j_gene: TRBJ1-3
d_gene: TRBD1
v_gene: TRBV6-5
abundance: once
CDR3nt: TGTGCCAGCGATTCAGACAGGGCTGGAAACACCATATATTTT
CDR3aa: CASDSDRAGNTIYF

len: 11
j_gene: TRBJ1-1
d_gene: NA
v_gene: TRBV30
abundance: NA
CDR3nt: TGTGCCCACTTTAGGGGAGGTGAAGCTTTCTTT
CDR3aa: CAHFRGGEAFF

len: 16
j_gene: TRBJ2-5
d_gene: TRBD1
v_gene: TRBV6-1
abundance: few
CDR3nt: TGTGCCAGCAGTGAAGGGGGGACAGGGGGAGGAGAGACCCAGTACTTC
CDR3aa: CASSEGGTGGGETQYF

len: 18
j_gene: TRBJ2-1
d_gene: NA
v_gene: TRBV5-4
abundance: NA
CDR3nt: TGTGCCAGCCCCCGTCGTAAAGAGGGGGAAAGCTCCTACAATGAGCAGTTCTTC
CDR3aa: CASPRRKEGESSYNEQFF

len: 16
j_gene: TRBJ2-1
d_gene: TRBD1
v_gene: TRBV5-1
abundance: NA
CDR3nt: TGCGCCAGCAGCTTTAGGATGGTGGGACAGTTCCATGAGCAGTTCTTC
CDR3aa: CASSFRMVGQFHEQFF

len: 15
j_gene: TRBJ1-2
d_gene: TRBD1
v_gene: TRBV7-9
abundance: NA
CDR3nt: TGTGCCAGCAGCCCACAGGGGAAATTTGGGTATGGCTACACCTTC
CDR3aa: CASSPQGKFGYGYTF

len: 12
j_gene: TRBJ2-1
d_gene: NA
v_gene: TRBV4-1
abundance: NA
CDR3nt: TGCGCCAGCAGCCAACAATACAATGAGCAGTTCTTC
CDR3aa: CASSQQYNEQFF

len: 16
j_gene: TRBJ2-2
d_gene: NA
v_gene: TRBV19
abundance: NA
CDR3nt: TGTGCCAGTACCCGAGCACCGGGAAAGAACACCGGGGAGCTGTTTTTT
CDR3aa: CASTRAPGKNTGELFF

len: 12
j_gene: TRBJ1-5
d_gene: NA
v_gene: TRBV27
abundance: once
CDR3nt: TGTGCCAGCAGTCCTCGCAATCAGCCCCAGCATTTT
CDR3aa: CASSPRNQPQHF

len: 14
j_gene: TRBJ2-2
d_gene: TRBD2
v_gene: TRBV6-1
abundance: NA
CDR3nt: TGTGCCAGCAGTGAAGGGACTAGGACCGGGGAGCTGTTTTTT
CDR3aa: CASSEGTRTGELFF

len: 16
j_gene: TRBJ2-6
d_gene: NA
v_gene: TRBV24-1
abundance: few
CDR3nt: TGTGCCACCAGTAGGGGGACAAACTCTGGGGCCAACGTCCTGACTTTC
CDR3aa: CATSRGTNSGANVLTF

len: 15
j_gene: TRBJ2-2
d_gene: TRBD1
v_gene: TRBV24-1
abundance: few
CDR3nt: TGTGCCACCAGTGACCCGAACAGGGGCACCGGGGAGCTGTTTTTT
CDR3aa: CATSDPNRGTGELFF

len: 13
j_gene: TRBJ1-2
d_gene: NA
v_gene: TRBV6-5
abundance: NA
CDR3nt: TGTGCCAGCAGTTACGGGGGCATCTATGGCTACACCTTC
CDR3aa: CASSYGGIYGYTF

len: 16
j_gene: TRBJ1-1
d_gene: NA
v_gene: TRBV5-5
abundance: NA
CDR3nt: TGTGCCAGCAGCGCGGGGGGCGGGGCGAGGAACACTGAAGCTTTCTTT
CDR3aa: CASSAGGGARNTEAFF

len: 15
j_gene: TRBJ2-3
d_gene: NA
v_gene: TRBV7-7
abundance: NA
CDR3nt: TGTGCCAGCAGTCCCAGCGGGCGTAGCACAGATACGCAGTATTTT
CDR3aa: CASSPSGRSTDTQYF

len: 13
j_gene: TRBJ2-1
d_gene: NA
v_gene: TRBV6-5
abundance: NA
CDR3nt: TGTGCCAGCAGGTCTAGTTTTAACAATGAGCAGTTCTTC
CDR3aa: CASRSSFNNEQFF

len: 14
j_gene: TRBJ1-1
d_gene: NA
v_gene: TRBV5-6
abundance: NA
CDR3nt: TGTGCCAGCAGCTGGGGGGTGGGGAACACTGAAGCTTTCTTT
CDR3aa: CASSWGVGNTEAFF

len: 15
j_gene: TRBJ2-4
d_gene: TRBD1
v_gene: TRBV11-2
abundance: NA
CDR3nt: TGTGCCAGCAGCTTAGTTCGGACAGGCGGAAACATTCAGTACTTC
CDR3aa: CASSLVRTGGNIQYF

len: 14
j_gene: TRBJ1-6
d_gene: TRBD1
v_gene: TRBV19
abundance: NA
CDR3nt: TGTGCCAGTACTTTGGGACAGTTTAATTCACCCCTCCACTTT
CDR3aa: CASTLGQFNSPLHF

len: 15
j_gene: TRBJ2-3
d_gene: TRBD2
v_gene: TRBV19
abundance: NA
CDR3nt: TGTGCCAGTAGTATTGCTAGCGGGGGGGCGAATACGCAGTATTTT
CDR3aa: CASSIASGGANTQYF

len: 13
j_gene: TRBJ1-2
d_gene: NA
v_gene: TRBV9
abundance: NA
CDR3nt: TGTGCCAGCAGCGTAGAAAGCGACTATGGCTACACCTTC
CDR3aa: CASSVESDYGYTF

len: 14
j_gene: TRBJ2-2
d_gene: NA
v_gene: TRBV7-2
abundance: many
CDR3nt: TGTGCCAGCAGCTTAAATTCAGTCACCGGGGAGCTGTTTTTT
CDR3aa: CASSLNSVTGELFF

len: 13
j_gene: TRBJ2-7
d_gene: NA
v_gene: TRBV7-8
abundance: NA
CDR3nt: TGTGCCAGCAGCGCTAGGACACCCTACGAGCAGTACTTC
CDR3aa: CASSARTPYEQYF

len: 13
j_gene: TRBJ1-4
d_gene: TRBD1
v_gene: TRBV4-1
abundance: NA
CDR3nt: TGCGCCAGCAGCCGCTCAGGGGGGGAAAAACTGTTTTTT
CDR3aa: CASSRSGGEKLFF

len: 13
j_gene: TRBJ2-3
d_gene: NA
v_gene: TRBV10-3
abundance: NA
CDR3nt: TGTGCCATCAGTGAGGCCTTAGCAGATACGCAGTATTTT
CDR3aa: CAISEALADTQYF

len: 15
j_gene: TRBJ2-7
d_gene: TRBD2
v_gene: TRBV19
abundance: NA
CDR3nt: TGTGCCAGTCGATCTTTGGCGGGAGGATCCTACGAGCAGTACTTC
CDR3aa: CASRSLAGGSYEQYF

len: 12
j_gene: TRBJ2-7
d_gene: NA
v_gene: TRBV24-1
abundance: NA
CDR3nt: TGTGCCACCAGTGATAACAGGGGACTGCAGTACTTC
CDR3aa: CATSDNRGLQYF

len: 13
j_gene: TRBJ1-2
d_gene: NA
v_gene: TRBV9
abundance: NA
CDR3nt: TGTGCCAGCAGCGTAGCACTCAACTATGGCTACACCTTC
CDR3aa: CASSVALNYGYTF

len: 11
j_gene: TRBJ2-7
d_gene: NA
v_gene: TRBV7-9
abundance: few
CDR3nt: TGTGCCAGCAGCAACAAGTACGAGCAGTACTTC
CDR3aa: CASSNKYEQYF

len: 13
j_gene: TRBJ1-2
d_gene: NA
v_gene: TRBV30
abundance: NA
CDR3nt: TGTGCCTGGAGCTGGGGAAGGGGCGCAGGCTACACCTTC
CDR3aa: CAWSWGRGAGYTF

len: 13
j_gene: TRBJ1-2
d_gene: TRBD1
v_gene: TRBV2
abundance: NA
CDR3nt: TGTGCCAGCAAGTTACAGGGGGCCTATGGCTACACCTTC
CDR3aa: CASKLQGAYGYTF

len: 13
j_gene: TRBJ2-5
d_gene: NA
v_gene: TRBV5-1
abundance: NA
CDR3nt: TGCGCCAGCAGCTTTAGAGGTTTGGAGACCCAGTACTTC
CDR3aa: CASSFRGLETQYF

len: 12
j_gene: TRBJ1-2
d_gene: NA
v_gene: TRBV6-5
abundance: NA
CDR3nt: TGTGCCAGCAGTCGGGGGGTCTATGGCTACACCTTC
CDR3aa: CASSRGVYGYTF

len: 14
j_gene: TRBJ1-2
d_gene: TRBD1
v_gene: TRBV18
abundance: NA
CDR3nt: TGTGCCAGCTCCGCCCAGGGGGCGGACTATGGCTACACCTTC
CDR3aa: CASSAQGADYGYTF

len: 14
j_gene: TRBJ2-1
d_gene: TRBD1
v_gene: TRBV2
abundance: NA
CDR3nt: TGTGCCAGCAGTCCGACAGGGGGTTACAATGAGCAGTTCTTC
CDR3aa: CASSPTGGYNEQFF

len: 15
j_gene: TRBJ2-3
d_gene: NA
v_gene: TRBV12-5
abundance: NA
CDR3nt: TGTGCTAGTGGTTTGGGTTCGCTAGTAACAGATACGCAGTATTTT
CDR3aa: CASGLGSLVTDTQYF

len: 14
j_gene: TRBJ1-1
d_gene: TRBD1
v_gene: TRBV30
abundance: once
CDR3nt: TGTGCCTGGAGTTCCGGGACAGGGGACACTGAAGCTTTCTTT
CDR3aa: CAWSSGTGDTEAFF

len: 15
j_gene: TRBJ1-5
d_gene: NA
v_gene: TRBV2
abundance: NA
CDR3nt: TGTGCCTCAAAAGGGAGGGAGGGAAGCAATCAGCCCCAGCATTTT
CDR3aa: CASKGREGSNQPQHF

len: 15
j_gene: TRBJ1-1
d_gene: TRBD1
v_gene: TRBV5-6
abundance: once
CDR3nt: TGTGCCAGCAGCCCTACAGGGGGCCTGAACACTGAAGCTTTCTTT
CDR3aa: CASSPTGGLNTEAFF

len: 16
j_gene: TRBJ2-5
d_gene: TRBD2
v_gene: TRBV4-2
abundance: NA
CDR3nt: TGTGCCAGCAGCCCAAGACTAGCGGGGGGGCGAGAGACCCAGTACTTC
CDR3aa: CASSPRLAGGRETQYF

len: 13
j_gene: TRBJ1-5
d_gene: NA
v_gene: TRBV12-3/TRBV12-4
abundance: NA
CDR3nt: TGTGCCAGCAGAAAGGGGGGGCATCAGCCCCAGCATTTT
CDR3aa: CASRKGGHQPQHF